This entry concerns a single TCR beta chain. Its antigen remains unidentified. These data come from a study of shared clonotypes between healthy human individuals. For the study at large: Donors had three CD4 naive, three CD4 memory, two CD8 naive and one CD8 memory plate apiece.

Source study methods: Quality scores were absent from the junction-only immunoSEQ sequences, so filtering differed. Some clones are missing from TCRdb's copy, which holds only in-frame ones; the method was immunoSEQ multiplex PCR. The D gene and trimming were derived from the DNA, and the V and J assignments and clone size from that table. The sample records over a million clones, approximately 72% being singletons. A CD45RA-negative memory subset and a CD45RA+ naive subset were separated from the CD4+ cells. V gave up 3 bases and J gave up 0 bases, with 9 bases separating them. The CDR3 contains 15 residues. Germline values: CDR1 SNHLY, CDR2 FYNNEI. The study's findings and limits: Across subsets, estimated richness was generally greater for naive than for memory populations.

Sequenced: memory CD4+ T cells sorted from blood. Subset specified: CD45RA-negative fraction. V gene TRBV2 combines with J gene TRBJ1-5; tentatively, D is TRBD1 (5 bases). This clonotype was obtained from a man younger than 30 in good health. The CDR3 region is CASSDKDNSNQPQHF. For the CDR3, the DNA is TGTGCCAGCAGTGATAAGGACAATAGCAATCAGCCCCAGCATTTT.